This paragraph covers one T cell receptor beta chain sequence. This sample was taken from a study of blood T cell repertoires in COVID-19. Study-level background: COVID-19 samples, acute and convalescent, were from the United States, Italy and Spain. PBMCs, B-cell-depleted T cells, or T cells were the source of the cDNA or gDNA that made up the material.

In the study's own analysis: The authors estimated nucleated cell counts from reference gene primer amplification. TCRdb's copy holds only in-frame clones and misses some; the assay was immunoSEQ multiplex PCR. V, J and clone size are those of that table, while D and trimming were read from the DNA. The top ten hold roughly 3.4% of the sample, which has hundreds of thousands of clones, approximately 90% seen once. The TCR comes from a young woman who had recovered from COVID-19. Input material: peripheral blood.

The CDR3, as DNA: TGTGCCAGCAGCCCGACAGGATTCGGCTACACCTTC. Translated, it gives CASSPTGFGYTF. The chain uses TRBV7-2 and TRBJ1-2; TRBD1 might be the D (6 bases). V was trimmed by 5 bases and J by 8 bases, leaving 12 bases between them. CDR3 length equals 12 residues. The V gene's germline CDR1 is SGHTA and CDR2 FQGNSA.